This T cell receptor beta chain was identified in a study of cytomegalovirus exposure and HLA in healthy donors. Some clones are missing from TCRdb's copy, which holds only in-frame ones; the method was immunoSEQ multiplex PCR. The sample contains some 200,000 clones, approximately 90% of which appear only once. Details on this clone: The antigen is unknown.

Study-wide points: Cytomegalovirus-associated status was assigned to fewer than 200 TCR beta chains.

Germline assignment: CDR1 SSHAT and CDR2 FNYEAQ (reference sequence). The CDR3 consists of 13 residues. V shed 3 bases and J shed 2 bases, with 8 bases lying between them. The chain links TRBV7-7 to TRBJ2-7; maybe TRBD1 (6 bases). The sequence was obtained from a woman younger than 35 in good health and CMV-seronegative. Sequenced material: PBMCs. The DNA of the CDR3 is TGTGCCAGCAGCTTTGGACAGACCTACGAGCAGTACTTC. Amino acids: CASSFGQTYEQYF.